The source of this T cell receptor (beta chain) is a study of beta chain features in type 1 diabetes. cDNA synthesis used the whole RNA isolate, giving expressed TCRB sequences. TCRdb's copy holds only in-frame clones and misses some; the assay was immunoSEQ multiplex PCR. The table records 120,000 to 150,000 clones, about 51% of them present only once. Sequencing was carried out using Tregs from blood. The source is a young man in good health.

The DNA for the CDR3 is TGTGCCAGCAGTTTTTATTCTAGCACAGATACGCAGTATTTT. Residues: CASSFYSSTDTQYF. V usage is TRBV27 and J usage is TRBJ2-3; D is unclear. V lost 3 bases, J lost 0 bases, and 7 bases lay in between. Per germline, CDR1 MNHEY and CDR2 SMNVEV (reference sequence). CDR3 length: 14 residues.